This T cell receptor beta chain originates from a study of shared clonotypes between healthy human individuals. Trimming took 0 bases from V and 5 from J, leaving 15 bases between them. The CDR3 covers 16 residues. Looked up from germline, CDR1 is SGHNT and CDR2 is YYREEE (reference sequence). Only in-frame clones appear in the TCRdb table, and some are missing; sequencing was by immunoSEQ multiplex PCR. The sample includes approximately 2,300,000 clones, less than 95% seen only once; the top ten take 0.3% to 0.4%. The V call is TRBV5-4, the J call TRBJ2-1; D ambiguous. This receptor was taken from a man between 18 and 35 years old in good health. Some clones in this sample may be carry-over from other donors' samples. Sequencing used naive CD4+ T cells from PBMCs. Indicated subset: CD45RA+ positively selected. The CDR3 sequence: CASSLGPTLPNNEQFF. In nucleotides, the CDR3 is TGTGCCAGCAGCTTGGGCCCAACATTACCAAACAATGAGCAGTTCTTC.